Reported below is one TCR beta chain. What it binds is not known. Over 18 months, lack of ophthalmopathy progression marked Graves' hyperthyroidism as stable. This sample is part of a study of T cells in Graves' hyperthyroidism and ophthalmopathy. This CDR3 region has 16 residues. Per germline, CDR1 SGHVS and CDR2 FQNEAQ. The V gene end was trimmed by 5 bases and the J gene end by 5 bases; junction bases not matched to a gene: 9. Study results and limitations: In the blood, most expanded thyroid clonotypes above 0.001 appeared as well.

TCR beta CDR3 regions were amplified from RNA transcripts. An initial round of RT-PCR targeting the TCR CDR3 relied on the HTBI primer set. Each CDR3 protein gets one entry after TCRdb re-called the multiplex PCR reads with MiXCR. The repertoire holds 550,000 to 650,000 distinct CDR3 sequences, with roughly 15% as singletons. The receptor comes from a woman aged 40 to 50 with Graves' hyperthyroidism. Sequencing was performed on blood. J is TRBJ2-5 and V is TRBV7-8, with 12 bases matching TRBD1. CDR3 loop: CASSPGTGGTGETQYF. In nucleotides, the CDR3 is TGTGCCAGCAGCCCCGGGACAGGGGGCACGGGGGAGACCCAGTACTTC.